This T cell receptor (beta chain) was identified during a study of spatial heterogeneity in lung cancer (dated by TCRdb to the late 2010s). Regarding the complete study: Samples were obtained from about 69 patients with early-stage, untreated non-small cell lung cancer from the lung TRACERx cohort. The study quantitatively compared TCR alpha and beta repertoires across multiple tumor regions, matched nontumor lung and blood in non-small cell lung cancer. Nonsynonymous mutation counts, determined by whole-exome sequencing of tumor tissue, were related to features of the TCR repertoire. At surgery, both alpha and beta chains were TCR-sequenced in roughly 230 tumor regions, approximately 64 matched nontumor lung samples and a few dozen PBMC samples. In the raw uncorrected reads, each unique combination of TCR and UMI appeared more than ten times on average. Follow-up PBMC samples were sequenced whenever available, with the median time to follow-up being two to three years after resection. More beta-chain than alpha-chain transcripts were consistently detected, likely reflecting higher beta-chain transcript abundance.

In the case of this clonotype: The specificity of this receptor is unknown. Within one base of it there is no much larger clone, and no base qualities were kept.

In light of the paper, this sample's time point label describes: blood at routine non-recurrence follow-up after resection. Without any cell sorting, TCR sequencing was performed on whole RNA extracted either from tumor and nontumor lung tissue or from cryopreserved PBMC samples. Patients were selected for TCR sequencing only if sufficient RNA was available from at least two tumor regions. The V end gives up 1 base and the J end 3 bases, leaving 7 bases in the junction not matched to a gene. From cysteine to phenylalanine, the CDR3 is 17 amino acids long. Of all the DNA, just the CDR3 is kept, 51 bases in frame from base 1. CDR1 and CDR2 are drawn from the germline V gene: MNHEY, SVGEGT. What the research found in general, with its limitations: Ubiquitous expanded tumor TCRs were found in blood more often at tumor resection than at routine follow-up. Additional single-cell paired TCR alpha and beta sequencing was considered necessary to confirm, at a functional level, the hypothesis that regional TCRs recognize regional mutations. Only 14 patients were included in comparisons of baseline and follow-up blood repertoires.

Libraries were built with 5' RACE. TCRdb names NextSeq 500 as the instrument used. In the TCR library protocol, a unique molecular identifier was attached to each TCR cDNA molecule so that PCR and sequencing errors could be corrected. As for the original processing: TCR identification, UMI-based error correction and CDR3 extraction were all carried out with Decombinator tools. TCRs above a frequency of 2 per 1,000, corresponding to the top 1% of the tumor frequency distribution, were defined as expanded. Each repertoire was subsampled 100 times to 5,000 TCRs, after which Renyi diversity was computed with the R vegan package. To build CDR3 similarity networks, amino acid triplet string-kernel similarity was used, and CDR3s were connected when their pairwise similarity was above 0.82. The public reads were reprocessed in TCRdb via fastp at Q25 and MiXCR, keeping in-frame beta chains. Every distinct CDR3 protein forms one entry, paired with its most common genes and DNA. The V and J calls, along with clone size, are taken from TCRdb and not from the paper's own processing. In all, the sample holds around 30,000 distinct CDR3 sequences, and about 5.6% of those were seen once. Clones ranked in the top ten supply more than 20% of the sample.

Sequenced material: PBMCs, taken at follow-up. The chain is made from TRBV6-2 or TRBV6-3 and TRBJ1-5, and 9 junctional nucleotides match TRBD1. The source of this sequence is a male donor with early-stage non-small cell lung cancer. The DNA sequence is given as TGTGCCAGCAGTTACTTTGGGGACAGGGCGGCCAATCAGCCCCAGCATTTT. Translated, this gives CASSYFGDRAANQPQHF.